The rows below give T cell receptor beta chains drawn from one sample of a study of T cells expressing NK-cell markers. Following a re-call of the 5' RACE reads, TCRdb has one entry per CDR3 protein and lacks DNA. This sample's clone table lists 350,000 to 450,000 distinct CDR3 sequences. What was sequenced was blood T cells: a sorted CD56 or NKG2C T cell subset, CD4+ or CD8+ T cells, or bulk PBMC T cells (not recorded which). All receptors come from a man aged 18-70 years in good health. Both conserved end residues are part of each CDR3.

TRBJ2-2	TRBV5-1	CASSFGGLAGNTGELFF
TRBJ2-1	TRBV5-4	CASSFSPLREQFF
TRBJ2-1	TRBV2	CAGTWRGVNHNEQFF
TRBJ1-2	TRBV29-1	CSALGTGGYTF
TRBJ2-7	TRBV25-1	CASSGQGRPPYEQYF
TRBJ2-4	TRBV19	CASRDRGIAKNIQYF
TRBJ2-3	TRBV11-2	CASSYLRTGGNTQYF
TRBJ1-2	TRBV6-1	CASTLPGDRSNYGYTF
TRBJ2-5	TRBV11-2	CASSLSRLRETQYF
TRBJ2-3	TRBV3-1	CASSQIPTNTQYF
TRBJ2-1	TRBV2	CASSDHRGAAGEQFF
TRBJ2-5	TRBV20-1	CSAPTPFAETQYF
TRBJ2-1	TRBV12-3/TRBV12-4	CASKKRSLAGGEQFF
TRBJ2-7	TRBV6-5	CASSYEGQSEQYF
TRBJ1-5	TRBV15	CATSNPRTAKQPQHF
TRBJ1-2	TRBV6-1	CASSESLGTYGYTF
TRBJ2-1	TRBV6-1	CASSRLIRLYNEQFF
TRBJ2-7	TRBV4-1	CASSQERQGEQYF
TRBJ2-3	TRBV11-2	CASSLVGAGAGTDTQYF
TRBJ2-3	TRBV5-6	CASSFQTQISTDTQYF
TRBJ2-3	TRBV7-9	CASSTGPDTQYF
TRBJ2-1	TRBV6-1	CASRTGTGVPSYNEQFF
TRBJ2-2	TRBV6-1	CASRERGGAGELFF
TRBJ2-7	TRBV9	CASSVGGVSYEQYF
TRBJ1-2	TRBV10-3	CAISEAGGYTF
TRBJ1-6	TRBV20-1	CSAPGQGESPLHF
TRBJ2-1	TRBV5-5	CASSSGTSGFDEQFF
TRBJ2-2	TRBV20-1	CSARGEVGELFF
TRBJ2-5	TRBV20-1	CSARDRVVAGETQYF
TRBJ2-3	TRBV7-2	CASSFTVSSQYF
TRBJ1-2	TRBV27	CASRPGQLKGYTF
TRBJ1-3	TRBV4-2	CASSQVDRAWDSGNTIYF